This passage covers 30 T cell receptor beta chains from one sample sequenced in a study of T-cell memory formation after mild COVID-19. TCRdb passed the 5' RACE reads through MiXCR, listing each CDR3 protein once. The top ten clones hold about 12% of a sample with roughly 580,000 distinct CDR3 sequences, over 15% of them seen once. Material for sequencing was PBMCs or a T cell subset sorted from them (not recorded which). These TCRs come from an adult woman who had mild COVID-19 (a few samples of this study predate the infection). Cell type and time point are not known.

The chain carries TRBV6-4 and TRBJ2-7; perhaps TRBD1 as D (5 bases). Germline V CDR1 and CDR2: MRHNA, SNTAGT. The CDR3 loop spans 15 amino acids. V lost 3 bases to trimming and J lost 3 bases, with 15 bases between them. The CDR3 DNA reads as TGTGCCAGCAGTGAATCAGGGTCCCTGATCTACGAGCAGTACTTC. Its protein product is CASSESGSLIYEQYF.

This chain links TRBV6-5 with TRBJ2-2, with a possible D match to TRBD2 (6 bases). Trimming took off 0 bases at V and 10 bases at J, with 15 bases between the two ends. The CDR3 has 15 residues. The germline gives CDR1 MNHEY, CDR2 SVGAGI. The CDR3 reads CASSYSGLQVEELFF. In DNA, the CDR3 is TGTGCCAGCAGTTACTCGGGACTCCAGGTCGAGGAGCTGTTTTTT.

Here the CDR3 reads CSALFSGTEAFF. In nucleotides, the CDR3 is TGCAGCGCCTTGTTTTCCGGCACTGAAGCTTTCTTT. The chain uses TRBV29-1 and TRBJ1-1; D is uncertain. This CDR3 spans 12 amino acids. CDR1 and CDR2 from the germline V gene are SQVTM and ANQGSEA. V shed 7 bases and J shed 4 bases, with 13 bases lying between them.

This clonotype was detected a few times. CDR3 in amino acids: CSVEGPQGGETQYF. CDR3 bases: TGCAGCGTTGAGGGGCCCCAGGGTGGAGAGACCCAGTACTTC. This chain connects TRBV29-1 to TRBJ2-5; perhaps TRBD1 as D (5 bases). V dropped 3 bases and J dropped 4 bases, with 15 bases sitting between them. The CDR3 is 14 amino acids. From germline, CDR1 is SQVTM and CDR2 ANQGSEA.

This clonotype was seen only a few times. The chain joins TRBV6-5 to TRBJ1-2, with D perhaps TRBD1 (5 bases). Germline assignment: CDR1 MNHEY and CDR2 SVGAGI. The CDR3 is 17 amino acids. Trimming took off 2 bases at V and 0 bases at J, with 16 bases between the two ends. The CDR3 sequence is CASSYARGLATNYGYTF. CDR3 DNA sequence: TGTGCCAGCAGTTACGCCCGGGGGTTGGCGACTAACTATGGCTACACCTTC.

The chain joins TRBV24-1 to TRBJ1-5; 9 bases are a match to TRBD1. The CDR3 runs 18 residues. The germline CDR1 and CDR2 sequences are KGHDR and SFDVKD. With V trimmed by 3 bases and J by 4 bases, 12 bases remained unmatched. The CDR3 sequence: CATSDRKSTGGWNQPQHF. For the CDR3, the DNA is TGTGCCACCAGTGATCGAAAATCTACAGGGGGCTGGAATCAGCCCCAGCATTTT.

The V and J genes are TRBV10-2 and TRBJ2-7; weak D call: TRBD2 (5 bases). Trimming shortened V by 5 bases and J by 3 bases, and 8 bases separated the two germline ends. The CDR3 loop spans 12 amino acids. CDR1 WSHSY and CDR2 SAAADI come from the germline V gene. The chain's CDR3 is CASSREFYEQYF. Here the CDR3 DNA reads TGCGCCAGCAGTAGGGAGTTCTACGAGCAGTACTTC.

The V and J genes are TRBV12-3 or TRBV12-4 and TRBJ2-2, with D unresolved. V was pared by 3 bases and J by 5 bases, with 13 bases between. This CDR3 is built from 15 residues. The CDR3 DNA follows: TGTGCCAGCAGTTTGCAAGGTGGTGGGACCGGGGAGCTGTTTTTT. This translates into CASSLQGGGTGELFF.

The chain employs TRBV20-1 and TRBJ2-1, with 14 bases fitting TRBD2. Per the germline V gene, CDR1 is DFQATT and CDR2 is SNEGSKA (reference sequence). Losses at the gene ends were 2 bases for V and 7 bases for J; bases not matched to a gene: 4. There are 15 residues in the CDR3. The CDR3 DNA follows: TGCAGTGCTAGAACGACTAGCGGGAGGGTAAATGAGCAGTTCTTC. It yields the protein CSARTTSGRVNEQFF.

This chain uses TRBV18 with TRBJ2-7, with D possibly being TRBD1 or TRBD2 (5 bases each). This CDR3 contains 14 residues. V lost 8 bases, J lost 2 bases, and 16 bases lay in between. In germline, CDR1 is KGHSH, CDR2 LQKENI. The CDR3 coding sequence is TGTGCCAGCCGCGAGGGGTCACTCACCTACGAGCAGTACTTC. It encodes CASREGSLTYEQYF.

This clonotype was counted only a few times. J is TRBJ1-1 and V is TRBV2; D gene unclear. Germline values: CDR1 SNHLY, CDR2 FYNNEI. The CDR3 consists of 14 residues. The V gene lost 3 bases and the J gene lost 0 bases, with 8 bases spanning the gap. CDR3 nucleotides: TGTGCCAGCAGTGAGGATGTAATGAACACTGAAGCTTTCTTT. It encodes CASSEDVMNTEAFF.

V is TRBV12-3 or TRBV12-4 and J is TRBJ1-2; 11 bases match TRBD1. The CDR3 totals 15 residues. Unmatched junction bases numbered 1, after V lost 4 bases and J lost 0 bases. The CDR3 DNA reads as TGTGCCAGCAGTTGGGGACAGGGGGCTAACTATGGCTACACCTTC. It codes for CASSWGQGANYGYTF.

This clonotype occurred a few times. The chain has TRBV12-3 or TRBV12-4 and TRBJ2-1, with 15 bases identical to TRBD2. With V trimmed by 5 bases and J by 6 bases, 5 bases remained unmatched. The CDR3 sequence is 16 residues long. CDR3 protein: CASSRGTSGGTNEQFF. The CDR3 nucleotides are TGTGCCAGCAGTAGAGGGACTAGCGGGGGGACCAATGAGCAGTTCTTC.

CDR3 coding DNA: TGTGCCAGCAGCTCTCTTTGGTCGGTAGCGGGAGGGTCCTACGAGCAGTACTTC. Its protein is CASSSLWSVAGGSYEQYF. This sequence joins TRBV11-3 and TRBJ2-7; 11 nucleotides agree with TRBD2. Per germline, CDR1 SGHNT and CDR2 YENEEA. With 4 bases clipped from V and 1 base from J, the junction kept 12 bases outside the gene matches. The CDR3 length is 18 residues.

Many counts were recorded for this clonotype. The rearrangement links TRBV7-3 to TRBJ2-5; possibly TRBD2 for D (6 bases). Trimming cost V 3 bases and J 3 bases, with 8 bases left between them. Germline loops: CDR1 SGHTA, CDR2 FQGTGA. The CDR3 is made up of 13 amino acids. CDR3 in amino acids: CASSLGLEETQYF. The DNA of the CDR3 is TGTGCCAGCAGCTTGGGACTGGAAGAGACCCAGTACTTC.

This clonotype showed up just a few times. The genes are TRBV7-9 and TRBJ2-2; no clear D gene. CDR1 is SEHNR and CDR2 is FQNEAQ in the germline V gene (reference sequence). The CDR3 loop spans 15 amino acids. Trimming shortened V by 5 bases and J by 0 bases, and 10 bases separated the two germline ends. CDR3 sequence reads: CASSPVAPNTGELFF. CDR3 DNA sequence: TGTGCCAGCAGCCCAGTGGCGCCGAACACCGGGGAGCTGTTTTTT.

The chain has TRBV6-2 or TRBV6-3 and TRBJ2-3; 8 bases line up with TRBD1. In germline, CDR1 is MNHEY, CDR2 SVGEGT. The J segment lost 5 bases and the V segment lost 2 bases, leaving 12 bases of the junction unmatched. This CDR3 is built from 17 residues. The CDR3 DNA sequence: TGTGCCAGCAGTTACGCGGGGACAGGTCGGAGAAGAGATACGCAGTATTTT. Protein sequence: CASSYAGTGRRRDTQYF.

This clonotype was counted a few times. The chain uses TRBV12-5 and TRBJ2-3; 9 bases line up with TRBD2. The germline V gene encodes CDR1 LGHNT and CDR2 FRNRAP. J was trimmed by 6 bases and V by 1 base; bases with no gene match: 8. This CDR3 is 16 amino acids long. CDR3 DNA sequence: TGTGCTAGTGGTTTGGGAGTAGCGGGAGTAATGGATACGCAGTATTTT. This gives the protein CASGLGVAGVMDTQYF.

The genes are TRBV27 and TRBJ2-7; 7 bases map to TRBD1. CDR3 length: 16 residues. Germline CDR1 and CDR2: MNHEY and SMNVEV (reference sequence). The V gene end was trimmed by 4 bases and the J gene end by 1 base; junction bases not matched to a gene: 10. Here the CDR3 reads CASSWVNRGLSYEQYF. The CDR3 coding sequence is TGTGCCAGCAGTTGGGTAAACAGGGGTCTATCCTACGAGCAGTACTTC.

This clonotype was picked up many times. The rearrangement joins TRBV7-2 to TRBJ2-7; D is ambiguous. V was pared by 3 bases and J by 6 bases, with 15 bases between. This CDR3 comprises 14 residues. Germline V gene lookup returns CDR1 SGHTA and CDR2 FQGNSA. The CDR3 spells CASSFLGFPGEQYF. The CDR3 DNA sequence: TGTGCCAGCAGCTTTCTCGGGTTTCCCGGCGAGCAGTACTTC.

This clonotype came up many times. This chain uses TRBV29-1 with TRBJ1-1; TRBD1 matches at 8 bases. Losses at the gene ends were 6 bases for V and 1 base for J; bases not matched to a gene: 7. The germline gives CDR1 SQVTM, CDR2 ANQGSEA. The CDR3 loop spans 14 amino acids. This chain's CDR3 is CSVGPGTGNTEAFF. The CDR3 coding sequence is TGCAGCGTCGGTCCCGGGACAGGGAACACTGAAGCTTTCTTT.

The chain is built from TRBV12-3 or TRBV12-4 and TRBJ2-5; D might be TRBD2 (5 bases). The V and J ends lost 6 bases and 3 bases respectively, with 11 bases between them. The length of the CDR3 is 13 residues. This CDR3 is CASSAGLKETQYF. For the CDR3, the DNA is TGTGCCAGCAGCGCCGGACTCAAAGAGACCCAGTACTTC.

A few counts support this clonotype. The chain recombines TRBV12-3 or TRBV12-4 with TRBJ2-1; D remains ambiguous. The CDR3 has 15 amino acids. Trimming left V 0 bases short and J 2 bases short, with 8 bases between. The CDR3 DNA sequence: TGTGCCAGCAGTTTAGCGGCAGAAGCCTACAATGAGCAGTTCTTC. Protein sequence: CASSLAAEAYNEQFF.

This clonotype was recorded a few times. The chain is built from TRBV4-3 and TRBJ2-1; the match to TRBD2 covers 11 bases. CDR1 is LGHNA, CDR2 YSLEER, per germline. The J segment lost 9 bases and the V segment lost 0 bases, leaving 10 bases of the junction unmatched. There are 17 residues in the CDR3. The CDR3 region has the DNA TGCGCCAGCAGCCAAGATAGGGGAACTAGCGGGAGTCTTGAGCAGTTCTTC. Translating it yields CASSQDRGTSGSLEQFF.

There are a few counts of this clonotype. The genes are TRBV5-6 and TRBJ2-1; unclear D gene. Deletions cut 2 bases from V and 2 bases from J, with 8 bases between. There are 14 residues in the CDR3. Germline V gives CDR1 SGHDT, CDR2 YYEEEE. In DNA form, the CDR3 reads TGTGCCAGCAGCTTATGGGCTGCCTACAATGAGCAGTTCTTC. Translated: CASSLWAAYNEQFF.

This clonotype came up a few times. The CDR3 spells CASSDISGGYNEQFF. The CDR3 DNA sequence: TGTGCCAGCAGTGATATTAGCGGGGGATACAATGAGCAGTTCTTC. This chain uses TRBV25-1 with TRBJ2-1; TRBD2 aligns across 9 bases. This CDR3 spans 15 amino acids. With V trimmed by 3 bases and J by 4 bases, 4 bases remained unmatched. Germline V gene lookup returns CDR1 MGHDK and CDR2 SYGVNS. Combining the CDR3 with reference TRBV25-1 and TRBJ2-1 gives the whole variable domain EADIYQTPRYLVIGTGKKITLECSQTMGHDKMYWYQQDPGMELHLIHYSYGVNSTEKGDLSSESTVSRIRTEHFPLTLESARPSHTSQYLCASSDISGGYNEQFFGPGTRLTVL.

The chain employs TRBV3-1 and TRBJ2-1; D uncertain. Germline assignment: CDR1 LGHDT and CDR2 YNNKEL (reference sequence). This CDR3 is built from 13 residues. The ends were cut back, 4 bases at V and 13 bases at J, with 17 bases in the middle. Here the CDR3 DNA reads TGTGCCAGCAGCCCTTGGGGTAAAGGGCCTCAGTTCTTC. Residues: CASSPWGKGPQFF.

V is TRBV27 and J is TRBJ2-5; no definite D call. CDR1 is MNHEY and CDR2 is SMNVEV in the germline V gene (reference sequence). The CDR3 length is 15 residues. The V end was cut by 5 bases, the J end by 0 bases, with 13 bases between. DNA for the CDR3: TGTGCCAGCAGTCCCCGTGACTCGTACCAAGAGACCCAGTACTTC. The encoded protein is CASSPRDSYQETQYF.

Worth noting for this clonotype: One end of the junction fails to match germline, which may point to a read error. The rearrangement links TRBV7-7 to TRBJ2-1, with TRBD2 identical over 8 bases. There are 15 residues in the CDR3. Per the germline V gene, CDR1 is SSHAT and CDR2 is FNYEAQ (reference sequence). CDR3: CASSPGTRGDNEQFF. The CDR3, as DNA: TGTGCTAGCAGTCCCGGGACTAGAGGTGACAATGAGCAGTTCTTC.

This chain connects TRBV7-9 to TRBJ2-5, with D maybe TRBD2 (5 bases). The CDR3 is 15 amino acids. The germline gives CDR1 SEHNR, CDR2 FQNEAQ (reference sequence). With 0 bases removed from V and 2 bases from J, the gap between germline ends came to 10 bases. CDR3: CASSLASGSQETQYF. Written as DNA, the CDR3 is TGTGCCAGCAGCTTAGCCTCGGGATCTCAAGAGACCCAGTACTTC.